The 5 T cell receptor beta chains listed next were all sequenced from one sample in a study of cytotoxic CD8 clonotypes in ibrutinib-treated CLL. Profiled with immunoSEQ multiplex PCR; TCRdb holds only in-frame clones, not every one. The sample records a few hundred thousand clones, 70% being singletons. Source: PBMCs, taken after 24 months of ibrutinib treatment. The receptors come from a human donor with chronic lymphocytic leukemia.

In its sample, this clone was seen a few times. The chain carries TRBV2 and TRBJ2-1; D possibly corresponds to TRBD2 (5 bases). The CDR3 covers 14 residues. V was cut by 10 bases and J by 6 bases, with 19 bases left in between. Germline CDR1 and CDR2: SNHLY and FYNNEI. DNA for the CDR3: TGTGCCATTTCCGGGAACCTATTTACCAATGAGCAGTTCTTC. It is translated as CAISGNLFTNEQFF.

The V gene is TRBV13, the J gene TRBJ2-1; 9 nucleotides align to TRBD1. Germline V CDR1 and CDR2: PRHDT, FYEKMQ (reference sequence). The ends lost 6 bases at V and 3 bases at J; junction bases unmatched: 3. The CDR3 sequence is 14 residues long. Here the CDR3 DNA reads TGTGCCAGCAGTCCGGGACAGGGCTACAATGAGCAGTTCTTC. It is translated as CASSPGQGYNEQFF.

The chain uses TRBV6-5 and TRBJ2-7, with 7 bases aligning to TRBD1. The CDR3 runs to 12 residues. The V gene end was trimmed by 2 bases and the J gene end by 6 bases; junction bases not matched to a gene: 1. Germline lookup yields CDR1 MNHEY and CDR2 SVGAGI. CDR3 bases: TGTGCCAGCAGTTACAGGGGGCTCGAGCAGTACTTC. As protein: CASSYRGLEQYF.

The chain employs TRBV6-5 and TRBJ2-5; D is uncertain. The CDR3 runs to 16 residues. Trimming removed 3 bases from V and 4 bases from J, with 18 bases in between. Germline CDR1 and CDR2: MNHEY and SVGAGI. The CDR3 nucleotides read TGTGCCAGCAGTTATTCTTCCGGCGTAGGGCGAGAGACCCAGTACTTC. This sequence encodes CASSYSSGVGRETQYF.

This clone was recorded a few times. V is TRBV5-1 and J is TRBJ1-2; 8 nucleotides match TRBD1. The germline V gene encodes CDR1 SGHRS and CDR2 YFSETQ. The CDR3 consists of 16 residues. Unmatched junction bases numbered 8, after V lost 0 bases and J lost 4 bases. The chain's CDR3 is CASSLGQGASLYGYTF. The CDR3 DNA is TGCGCCAGCAGCTTGGGGCAGGGGGCTTCCCTCTATGGCTACACCTTC.